This T cell receptor (beta chain) was observed in a study of cytomegalovirus exposure and HLA in healthy donors. Germline lookup yields CDR1 SNHLY and CDR2 FYNNEI. J lost 5 bases, V lost 5 bases, and 8 bases had no gene match. The CDR3 is 15 residues long. Assay: immunoSEQ multiplex PCR; the TCRdb copy retains only in-frame clones and omits some. The data show 110,000 to 150,000 clones, approximately 94% seen once. The origin of this receptor is a man aged 18 to 29 in good health and CMV-seropositive. The chain recombines TRBV2 with TRBJ2-1; 8 nucleotides match TRBD2. Material: PBMCs. CDR3 amino acids: CASSSGSALHNEQFF. In nucleotides, the CDR3 is TGTGCCAGCAGTAGCGGGAGCGCCCTCCACAATGAGCAGTTCTTC.